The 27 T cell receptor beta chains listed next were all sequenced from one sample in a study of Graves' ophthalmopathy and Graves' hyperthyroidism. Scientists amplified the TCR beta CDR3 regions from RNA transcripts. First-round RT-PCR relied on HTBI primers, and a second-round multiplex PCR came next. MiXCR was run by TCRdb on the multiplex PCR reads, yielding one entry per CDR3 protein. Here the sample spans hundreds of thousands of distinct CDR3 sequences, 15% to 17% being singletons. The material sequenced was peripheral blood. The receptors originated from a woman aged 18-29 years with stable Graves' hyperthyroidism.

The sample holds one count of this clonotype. CDR3 bases: TGTGCCACCAGCAGACGCGGGACGCAGGGCTACACCTTC. It is translated as CATSRRGTQGYTF. V gene TRBV15 combines with J gene TRBJ1-2; D might be TRBD1 (5 bases). This CDR3 has 13 amino acids. The V and J ends lost 2 bases and 8 bases respectively, with 12 bases between them. Germline CDR1 LNHNV, CDR2 YYDKDF (reference sequence).

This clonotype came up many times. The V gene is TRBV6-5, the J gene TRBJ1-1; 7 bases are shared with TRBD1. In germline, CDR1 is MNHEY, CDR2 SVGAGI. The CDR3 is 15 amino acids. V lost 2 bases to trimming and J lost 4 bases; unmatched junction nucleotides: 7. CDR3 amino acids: CASSYARGPGTEAFF. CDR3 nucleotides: TGTGCCAGCAGTTACGCAAGGGGGCCCGGCACTGAAGCTTTCTTT.

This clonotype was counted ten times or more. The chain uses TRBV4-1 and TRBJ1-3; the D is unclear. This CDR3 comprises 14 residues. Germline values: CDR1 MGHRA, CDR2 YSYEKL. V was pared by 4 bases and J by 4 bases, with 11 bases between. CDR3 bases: TGCGCCAGCAGCCTTCGGCTTGTGGGAAACACCATATATTTT. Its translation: CASSLRLVGNTIYF.

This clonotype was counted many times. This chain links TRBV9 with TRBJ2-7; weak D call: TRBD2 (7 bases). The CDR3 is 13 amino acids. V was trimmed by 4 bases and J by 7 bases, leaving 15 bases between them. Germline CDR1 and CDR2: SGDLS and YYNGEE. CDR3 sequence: CASSLTGGREQYF. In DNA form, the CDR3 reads TGTGCCAGCAGCCTGACGGGGGGCCGAGAGCAGTACTTC.

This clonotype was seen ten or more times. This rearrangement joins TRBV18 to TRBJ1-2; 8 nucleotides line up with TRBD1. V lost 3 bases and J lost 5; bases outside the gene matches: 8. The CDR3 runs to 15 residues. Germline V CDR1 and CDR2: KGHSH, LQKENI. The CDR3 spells CASSPGQAILYGYTF. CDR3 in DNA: TGTGCCAGCTCACCGGGACAGGCGATTTTATATGGCTACACCTTC.

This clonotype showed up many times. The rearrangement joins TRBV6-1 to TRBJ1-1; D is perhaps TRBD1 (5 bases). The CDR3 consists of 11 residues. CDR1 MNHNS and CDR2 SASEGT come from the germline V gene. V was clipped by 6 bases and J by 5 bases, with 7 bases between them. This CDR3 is CASSGGTEAFF. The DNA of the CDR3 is TGTGCCAGCAGCGGGGGGACTGAAGCTTTCTTT.

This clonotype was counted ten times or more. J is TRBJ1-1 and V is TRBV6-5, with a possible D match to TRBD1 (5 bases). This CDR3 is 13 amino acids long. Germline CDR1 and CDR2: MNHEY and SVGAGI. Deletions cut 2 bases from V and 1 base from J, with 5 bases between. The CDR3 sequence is CASSYQGNTEAFF. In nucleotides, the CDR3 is TGTGCCAGCAGTTACCAGGGGAACACTGAAGCTTTCTTT.

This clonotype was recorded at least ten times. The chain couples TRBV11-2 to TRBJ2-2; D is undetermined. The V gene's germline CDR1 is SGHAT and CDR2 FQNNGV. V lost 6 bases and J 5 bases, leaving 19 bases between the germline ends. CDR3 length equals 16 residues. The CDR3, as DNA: TGTGCCAGCAGTCCTCGGGCGGCAGGTGGGACCGGGGAGCTGTTTTTT. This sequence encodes CASSPRAAGGTGELFF.

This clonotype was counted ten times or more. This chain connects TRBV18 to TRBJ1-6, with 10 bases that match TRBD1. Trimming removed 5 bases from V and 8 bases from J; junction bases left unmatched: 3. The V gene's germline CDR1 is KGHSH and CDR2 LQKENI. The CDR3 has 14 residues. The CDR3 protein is CASSAGQGYSPLHF. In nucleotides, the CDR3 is TGTGCCAGCTCAGCGGGACAGGGGTATTCACCCCTCCACTTT.

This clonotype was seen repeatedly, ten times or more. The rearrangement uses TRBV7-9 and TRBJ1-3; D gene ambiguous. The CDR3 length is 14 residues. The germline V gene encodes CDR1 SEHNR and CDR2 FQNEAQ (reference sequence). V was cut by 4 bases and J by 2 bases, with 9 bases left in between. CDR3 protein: CASSWSGPGNTIYF. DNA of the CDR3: TGTGCCAGCAGCTGGTCGGGCCCTGGAAACACCATATATTTT.

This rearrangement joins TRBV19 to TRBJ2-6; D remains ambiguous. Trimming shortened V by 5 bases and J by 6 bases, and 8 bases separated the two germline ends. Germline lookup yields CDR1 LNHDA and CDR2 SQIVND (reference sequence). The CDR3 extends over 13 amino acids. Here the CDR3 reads CASSPPVANVLTF. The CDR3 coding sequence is TGTGCCAGTAGTCCACCTGTGGCCAACGTCCTGACTTTC.

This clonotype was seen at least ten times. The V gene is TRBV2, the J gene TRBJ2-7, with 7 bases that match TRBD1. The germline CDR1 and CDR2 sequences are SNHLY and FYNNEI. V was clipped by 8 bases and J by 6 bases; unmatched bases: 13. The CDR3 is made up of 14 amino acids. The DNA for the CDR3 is TGTGCCAGCGCCAGACGGGACAGAAGGCGCGAGCAGTACTTC. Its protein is CASARRDRRREQYF.

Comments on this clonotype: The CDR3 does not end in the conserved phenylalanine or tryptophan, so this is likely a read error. The CDR3 loop reads CASSQGGPHQPQHL. The CDR3 DNA sequence: TGCGCCAGCAGCCAAGGAGGGCCTCATCAGCCCCAGCATCTT. This chain joins TRBV4-1 and TRBJ1-5; no clear D. The germline gives CDR1 MGHRA, CDR2 YSYEKL. V lost 1 base and J 5 bases, leaving 9 bases between the germline ends. The CDR3 is 14 amino acids.

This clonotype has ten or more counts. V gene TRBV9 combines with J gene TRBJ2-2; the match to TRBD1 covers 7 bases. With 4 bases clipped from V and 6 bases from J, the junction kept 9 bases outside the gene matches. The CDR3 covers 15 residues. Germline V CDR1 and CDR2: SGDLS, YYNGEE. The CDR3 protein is CASSLRQGWAGELFF. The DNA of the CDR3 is TGTGCCAGCAGCTTAAGACAGGGCTGGGCCGGGGAGCTGTTTTTT.

For the CDR3, the DNA is TGTGCCAGCAGTTACTCGTTCGATATGATTGGCTACACCTTC. Its protein is CASSYSFDMIGYTF. V is TRBV6-5 and J is TRBJ1-2; D is unresolved. Germline-derived CDR1 and CDR2 are MNHEY and SVGAGI. V was shortened by 0 bases and J by 7 bases, with 12 bases between the two germline ends. This CDR3 region has 14 residues.

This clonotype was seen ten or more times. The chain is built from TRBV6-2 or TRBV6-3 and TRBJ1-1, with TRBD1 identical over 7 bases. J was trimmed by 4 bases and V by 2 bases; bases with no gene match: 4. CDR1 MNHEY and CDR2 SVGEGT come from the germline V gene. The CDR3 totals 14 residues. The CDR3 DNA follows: TGTGCCAGCAGTTACCAGACAGGGCCCACTGAAGCTTTCTTT. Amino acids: CASSYQTGPTEAFF.

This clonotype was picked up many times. The CDR3 nucleotides read TGCAGCGCTCGGACTAGCTTGAACGAGCAGTACTTC. This sequence encodes CSARTSLNEQYF. V and J are TRBV29-1 and TRBJ2-7, with 8 bases aligning to TRBD2. The CDR3 spans 12 residues. J lost 5 bases, V lost 7 bases, and 7 bases had no gene match. Germline V gene lookup returns CDR1 SQVTM and CDR2 ANQGSEA.

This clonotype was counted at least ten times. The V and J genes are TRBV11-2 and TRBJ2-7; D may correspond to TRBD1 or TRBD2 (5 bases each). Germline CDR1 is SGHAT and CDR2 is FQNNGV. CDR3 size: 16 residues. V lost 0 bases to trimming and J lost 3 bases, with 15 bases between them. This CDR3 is CASSLEGASGGYEQYF. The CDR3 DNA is TGTGCCAGCAGCTTAGAGGGAGCGAGTGGGGGCTACGAGCAGTACTTC.

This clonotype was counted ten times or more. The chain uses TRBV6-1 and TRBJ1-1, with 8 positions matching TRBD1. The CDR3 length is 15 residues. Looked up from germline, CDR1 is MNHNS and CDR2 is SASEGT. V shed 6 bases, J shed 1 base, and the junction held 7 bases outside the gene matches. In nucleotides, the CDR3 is TGTGCCAGCAGGGGAGCAGGGGGCGCGAACACTGAAGCTTTCTTT. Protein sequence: CASRGAGGANTEAFF.

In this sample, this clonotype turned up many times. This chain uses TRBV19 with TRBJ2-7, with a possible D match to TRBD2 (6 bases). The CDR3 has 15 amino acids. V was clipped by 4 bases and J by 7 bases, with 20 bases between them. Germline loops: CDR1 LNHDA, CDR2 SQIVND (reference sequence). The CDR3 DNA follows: TGTGCCAGTAGTAAGGCGGGGACCCCTACGGGGGAGCAGTACTTC. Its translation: CASSKAGTPTGEQYF.

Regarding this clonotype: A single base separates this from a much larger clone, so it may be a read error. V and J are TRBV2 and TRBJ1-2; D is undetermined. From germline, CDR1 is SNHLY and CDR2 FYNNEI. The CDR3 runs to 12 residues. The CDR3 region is CVIVQRLGGYSF. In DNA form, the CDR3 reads TGTGTCATTGTGCAGAGGCTCGGTGGCTACAGCTTC.

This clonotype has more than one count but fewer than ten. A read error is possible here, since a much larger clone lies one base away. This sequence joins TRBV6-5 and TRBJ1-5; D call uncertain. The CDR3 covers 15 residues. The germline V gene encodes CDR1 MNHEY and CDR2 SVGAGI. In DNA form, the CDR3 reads TGTACCAGCAGTTACCCTTCTACATCCGGGGTGCCCCAGCATTTT. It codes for CTSSYPSTSGVPQHF.

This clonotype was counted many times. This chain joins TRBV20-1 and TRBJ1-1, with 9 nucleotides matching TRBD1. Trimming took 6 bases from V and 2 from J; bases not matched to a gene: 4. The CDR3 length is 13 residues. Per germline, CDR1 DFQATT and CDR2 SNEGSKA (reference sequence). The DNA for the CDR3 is TGCAGTGCCAACAGGGGGCTCAACACTGAAGCTTTCTTT. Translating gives CSANRGLNTEAFF.

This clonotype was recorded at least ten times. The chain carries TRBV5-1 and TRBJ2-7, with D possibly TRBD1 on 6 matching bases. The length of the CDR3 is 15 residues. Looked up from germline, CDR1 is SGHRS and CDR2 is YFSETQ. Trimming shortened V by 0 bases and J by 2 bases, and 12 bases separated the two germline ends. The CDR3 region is CASSLEAGATYEQYF. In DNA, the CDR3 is TGCGCCAGCAGCTTGGAGGCAGGGGCCACCTACGAGCAGTACTTC.

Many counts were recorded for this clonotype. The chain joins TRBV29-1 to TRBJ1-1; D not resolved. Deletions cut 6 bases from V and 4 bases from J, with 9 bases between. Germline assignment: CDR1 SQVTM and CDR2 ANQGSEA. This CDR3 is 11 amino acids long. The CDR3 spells CSVVLSTEAFF. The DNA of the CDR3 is TGCAGCGTCGTACTGAGCACTGAAGCTTTCTTT.

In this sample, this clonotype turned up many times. DNA of the CDR3: TGCAGTGCTAGAGATTACGGTGGGGATGGCTACACCTTC. Protein product: CSARDYGGDGYTF. The chain joins TRBV20-1 to TRBJ1-2; D gene ambiguous. V was cut by 0 bases and J by 6 bases, with 11 bases left in between. This CDR3 region has 13 residues. Looked up from germline, CDR1 is DFQATT and CDR2 is SNEGSKA (reference sequence).

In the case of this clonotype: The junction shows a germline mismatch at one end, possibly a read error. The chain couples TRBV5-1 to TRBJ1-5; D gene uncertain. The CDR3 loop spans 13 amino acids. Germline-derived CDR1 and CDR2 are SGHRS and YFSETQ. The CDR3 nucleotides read TGCGCCAGCAGCCCCGGAGGGAATCAGCCCCAGCGTTTT. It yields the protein CASSPGGNQPQRF.